A single sample is the source of the 24 T cell receptor beta chains below, sequenced in a study of human T cells and chemical hapten exposure. Each CDR3 protein gets one entry after TCRdb re-called the RACE reads with MiXCR. The repertoire consists of fewer than 85,000 distinct CDR3 sequences, with 8.5% to 10% occurring once and the leading ten covering 1.7%. Noted time point: healthy volunteer bleed at 6 weeks. The template was total RNA from unfractionated whole blood. Sequencing used whole blood. The receptors shown here come from a female donor in good health. Some clones in this sample may be carry-over from other donors' samples.

This clonotype occurred a few times. The chain recombines TRBV11-2 with TRBJ2-3; D is perhaps TRBD1 (5 bases). Trimming pared 6 bases from V and 0 bases from J, leaving 16 bases between. There are 16 residues in the CDR3. The germline V gene has CDR1 SGHAT and CDR2 FQNNGV. The CDR3 nucleotides read TGTGCCAGCAGGGGCCGCAGGGTGACCAGCACAGATACGCAGTATTTT. Translating gives CASRGRRVTSTDTQYF.

This clonotype was seen only a few times. The J gene is TRBJ2-3, the V gene TRBV7-2; 8 bases map to TRBD1. The J segment lost 4 bases and the V segment lost 3 bases, leaving 12 bases of the junction unmatched. The CDR3 runs to 17 residues. The V gene's germline CDR1 is SGHTA and CDR2 FQGNSA. The DNA for the CDR3 is TGTGCCAGCAGCTTCAAGGACAGGGCAGTTTTACCAGATACGCAGTATTTT. Protein: CASSFKDRAVLPDTQYF.

This clonotype was seen repeatedly, ten times or more. This chain uses TRBV27 with TRBJ2-3; D tentatively fits TRBD1 or TRBD2 (6 bases each). Germline-derived CDR1 and CDR2 are MNHEY and SMNVEV (reference sequence). Trimming took off 8 bases at V and 2 bases at J, with 23 bases between the two ends. The length of the CDR3 is 17 residues. CDR3 nucleotide sequence: TGTGCCAGCGCTCGCGGATCGGGGGCTCGAGCCACAGATACGCAGTATTTT. Protein product: CASARGSGARATDTQYF.

This clonotype was detected ten times or more. CDR3 bases: TGCGCCAGCAGCTCTCTAGTCGGGGTGTCTGAAGCTTTCTTT. It yields the protein CASSSLVGVSEAFF. The chain employs TRBV5-1 and TRBJ1-1; D unclear. The V and J ends lost 3 bases and 6 bases respectively, with 15 bases between them. Germline lookup yields CDR1 SGHRS and CDR2 YFSETQ. CDR3 length equals 14 residues.

This clonotype occurred a few times. V gene TRBV2 combines with J gene TRBJ1-2; the D gene is possibly TRBD1 (5 bases). The CDR3 extends over 12 amino acids. V gave up 5 bases and J gave up 7 bases, with 11 bases separating them. CDR1 and CDR2 from the germline V gene are SNHLY and FYNNEI. CDR3 loop: CASSWQGGGYTF. DNA of the CDR3: TGTGCCAGCAGTTGGCAGGGCGGTGGCTACACCTTC.

The chain uses TRBV28 and TRBJ1-5, with 7 bases fitting TRBD1. Germline V gene data show CDR1 as MDHEN and CDR2 as SYDVKM. J gave up 5 bases and V 6 bases, and 4 bases lay outside the gene matches. The CDR3 is 13 amino acids. CDR3 DNA sequence: TGTGCCAGCAGGGGGACAGCGGATCAGCCCCAGCATTTT. Translation: CASRGTADQPQHF.

This clonotype has a handful of counts. V and J are TRBV27 and TRBJ2-3; 10 bases are a match to TRBD2. CDR1 MNHEY and CDR2 SMNVEV come from the germline V gene (reference sequence). This CDR3 region has 15 residues. V trimming: 1 base; J trimming: 8 bases; junction bases outside the gene matches: 6. The CDR3 DNA reads as TGTGCCAGCAGTTTATTTCCTAGCGGGGGCGGTACGCAGTATTTT. Residues: CASSLFPSGGGTQYF.

A few counts support this clonotype. The J gene is TRBJ2-3, the V gene TRBV5-1; TRBD1 agrees at 9 bases. Germline lookup yields CDR1 SGHRS and CDR2 YFSETQ. The length of the CDR3 is 16 residues. Trimming removed 0 bases from V and 3 bases from J; junction bases left unmatched: 5. CDR3 amino acids: CASSLAGTGRTDTQYF. DNA for the CDR3: TGCGCCAGCAGCTTGGCTGGGACAGGGCGGACAGATACGCAGTATTTT. The full variable domain, in which reference TRBV5-1 and TRBJ2-3 provide the parts outside the CDR3, is KAGVTQTPRYLIKTRGQQVTLSCSPISGHRSVSWYQQTPGQGLQFLFEYFSETQRNKGNFPGRFSGRQFSNSRSEMNVSTLELGDSALYLCASSLAGTGRTDTQYFGPGTRLTVL.

This clonotype has a count of ten or more. The rearrangement links TRBV12-3 or TRBV12-4 to TRBJ1-2; 7 bases are a match to TRBD1. The length of the CDR3 is 13 residues. J lost 4 bases, V lost 5 bases, and 4 bases had no gene match. CDR3 loop: CASSGQDSYGYTF. In DNA form, the CDR3 reads TGTGCCAGCAGTGGACAGGATTCCTATGGCTACACCTTC.

Comments on this clonotype: Being one base from a much bigger clone, this may be a read error. This chain links TRBV20-1 with TRBJ2-3; tentatively, D is TRBD2 (6 bases). CDR1 and CDR2 (germline): DFQATT, SNEGSKA (reference sequence). The CDR3 loop spans 13 amino acids. The germline V and J ends were trimmed by 5 bases and 7 bases, with 16 bases remaining between them. The CDR3 loop is CSAAMEGPHTQYF. CDR3 nucleotides: TGCAGTGCTGCCATGGAGGGGCCGCATACGCAGTATTTT.

This clonotype was seen a handful of times. V gene TRBV6-2 or TRBV6-3 combines with J gene TRBJ2-6; no clear D gene. CDR3 size: 18 residues. CDR1 is MNHEY and CDR2 is SVGEGT in the germline V gene. V was pared by 2 bases and J by 0 bases, with 14 bases between. CDR3 loop: CASSYPSGLSSGANVLTF. In DNA form, the CDR3 reads TGTGCCAGCAGTTACCCCTCCGGCTTAAGCTCTGGGGCCAACGTCCTGACTTTC.

This clonotype was detected ten times or more. CDR3 loop: CASSFSTSGTNTGELFF. CDR3 DNA: TGTGCCAGCAGTTTCTCCACTAGCGGGACGAACACCGGGGAGCTGTTTTTT. J is TRBJ2-2 and V is TRBV27; 10 positions agree with TRBD2. CDR1 MNHEY and CDR2 SMNVEV come from the germline V gene (reference sequence). The CDR3 runs 17 residues. With 3 bases clipped from V and 0 bases from J, the junction kept 4 bases outside the gene matches.

J is TRBJ1-1 and V is TRBV9; D is unclear. Germline lookup yields CDR1 SGDLS and CDR2 YYNGEE. With 0 bases removed from V and 2 bases from J, the gap between germline ends came to 5 bases. The CDR3 covers 13 residues. The CDR3 DNA reads TGTGCCAGCAGCGTAGCCGGAAACACTGAAGCTTTCTTT. This codes for CASSVAGNTEAFF. Full variable domain (missing parts from reference TRBV9 and TRBJ1-1): DSGVTQTPKHLITATGQRVTLRCSPRSGDLSVYWYQQSLDQGLQFLIQYYNGEERAKGNILERFSAQQFPDLHSELNLSSLELGDSALYFCASSVAGNTEAFFGQGTRLTVV.

This clonotype was recorded at least ten times. The chain combines TRBV4-2 with TRBJ2-4; 9 nucleotides agree with TRBD1. This CDR3 region has 16 residues. Germline lookup yields CDR1 LGHNA and CDR2 YNFKEQ. V shed 2 bases and J 1 base; nucleotides not matched to a gene: 3. Here the CDR3 reads CASSQNDRGAKNIQYF. CDR3 bases: TGTGCCAGCAGCCAAAACGACAGGGGGGCCAAAAACATTCAGTACTTC.

The sample holds a few counts of this clonotype. This chain links TRBV18 with TRBJ1-1; TRBD1 agrees at 7 bases. Germline CDR1 KGHSH, CDR2 LQKENI. With 6 bases clipped from V and 2 bases from J, the junction kept 6 bases outside the gene matches. This CDR3 has 14 amino acids. The DNA for the CDR3 is TGTGCCAGCTCCAAGGGACAGTTAAACACTGAAGCTTTCTTT. Its translation: CASSKGQLNTEAFF. Drawing the rest from reference TRBV18 and TRBJ1-1, the complete variable domain is NAGVMQNPRHLVRRRGQEARLRCSPMKGHSHVYWYRQLPEEGLKFMVYLQKENIIDESGMPKERFSAEFPKEGPSILRIQQVVRGDSAAYFCASSKGQLNTEAFFGQGTRLTVV.

Only a few counts were recorded for this clonotype. At one end, the junction sequence differs from germline, possibly due to a read error. The CDR3 protein is CASSPARWANTEASF. Written as DNA, the CDR3 is TGTGCCAGCTCACCGGCTCGATGGGCGAACACTGAAGCTTCCTTT. The chain joins TRBV18 to TRBJ1-1; no firm D call. The V gene's germline CDR1 is KGHSH and CDR2 LQKENI. The CDR3 covers 15 residues.

CDR3 sequence: CATSAYRGDIGELFF. The CDR3 coding sequence is TGTGCCACCAGCGCCTACAGGGGTGATATCGGGGAGCTGTTTTTT. V and J are TRBV24-1 and TRBJ2-2; 7 bases map to TRBD1. This CDR3 contains 15 residues. V dropped 7 bases and J dropped 7; count of bases not matched to a gene: 11. The germline V gene has CDR1 KGHDR and CDR2 SFDVKD.

Many counts were recorded for this clonotype. The chain recombines TRBV5-1 with TRBJ2-3; 13 bases are a match to TRBD2. Looked up from germline, CDR1 is SGHRS and CDR2 is YFSETQ. The ends lost 4 bases at V and 6 bases at J; junction bases unmatched: 5. This CDR3 is 15 amino acids long. The DNA of the CDR3 is TGCGCCAGCAGCCTAGGGACTAGCGGGGCGGATACGCAGTATTTT. This encodes CASSLGTSGADTQYF.

This rearrangement joins TRBV25-1 to TRBJ2-7; TRBD1 matches at 10 bases. There are 16 residues in the CDR3. In germline, CDR1 is MGHDK, CDR2 SYGVNS. The V gene end was trimmed by 5 bases and the J gene end by 2 bases; junction bases not matched to a gene: 9. CDR3 nucleotide sequence: TGTGCCAGCAGTCGACTTGGACAGGGGGACCCCTACGAGCAGTACTTC. Translation: CASSRLGQGDPYEQYF.

The J gene is TRBJ1-1, the V gene TRBV7-8, with D hard to call. Trimming shortened V by 8 bases and J by 0 bases, and 13 bases separated the two germline ends. CDR1 SGHVS and CDR2 FQNEAQ come from the germline V gene. This CDR3 spans 14 amino acids. The CDR3 sequence is CASSGGVMNTEAFF. The DNA of the CDR3 is TGTGCCAGCTCCGGCGGGGTAATGAACACTGAAGCTTTCTTT. The full variable domain, rest sourced from reference TRBV7-8 and TRBJ1-1, is GAGVSQSPRYKVAKRGQDVALRCDPISGHVSLFWYQQALGQGPEFLTYFQNEAQLDKSGLPSDRFFAERPEGSVSTLKIQRTQQEDSAVYLCASSGGVMNTEAFFGQGTRLTVV.

This clonotype came up a few times. The chain carries TRBV6-1 and TRBJ1-2; D is perhaps TRBD1 (5 bases). Germline assignment: CDR1 MNHNS and CDR2 SASEGT. Trimming removed 5 bases from V and 5 bases from J, with 21 bases in between. The CDR3 contains 16 residues. The DNA of the CDR3 is TGTGCCAGCAGTAGATCCGGGGCAGGGAGACCTTATGGCTACACCTTC. Amino acids: CASSRSGAGRPYGYTF.

This clonotype was recorded at least ten times. This sequence joins TRBV10-3 and TRBJ2-3; D uncertain. Germline lookup yields CDR1 ENHRY and CDR2 SYGVKD. V was shortened by 0 bases and J by 6 bases, with 16 bases between the two germline ends. This CDR3 has 16 residues. CDR3 DNA: TGTGCCATCAGTGAGTCGATCGGGCCTTCTTCCGATACGCAGTATTTT. It is translated as CAISESIGPSSDTQYF.

This clonotype came up many times. The chain uses TRBV12-3 or TRBV12-4 and TRBJ2-3; 11 bases match TRBD2. The J segment lost 2 bases and the V segment lost 4 bases, leaving 5 bases of the junction unmatched. This CDR3 is 16 amino acids long. The CDR3 DNA reads TGTGCCAGCAGTTCAACTAGCGGGGGCGTCACAGATACGCAGTATTTT. It encodes CASSSTSGGVTDTQYF.

Many counts were recorded for this clonotype. The rearrangement uses TRBV6-2 or TRBV6-3 and TRBJ2-3, with D hard to call. The germline V and J ends were trimmed by 5 bases and 1 base, with 7 bases remaining between them. Germline assignment: CDR1 MNHEY and CDR2 SVGEGT. There are 13 residues in the CDR3. The CDR3, as DNA: TGTGCCAGCAGTCCGATGGGCACAGATACGCAGTATTTT. This translates into CASSPMGTDTQYF.